This entry concerns a single T cell receptor (beta chain). Its antigen is not identified. The CDR3 runs to 18 residues. Looked up from germline, CDR1 is SGDLS and CDR2 is YYNGEE. Deletions cut 3 bases from V and 2 bases from J, with 23 bases between. Sequencing was performed with immunoSEQ multiplex PCR; in TCRdb, only in-frame clones are kept and a portion is missing. The sample contains tens of thousands of clones, about 97% of which appear only once. These data come from a study of cytomegalovirus exposure and HLA in healthy donors. The overall study: The 120 or so validation repertoires and the roughly 680 first-cohort repertoires shared a platform, a later analysis reported. Study-level points and caveats: The study listed roughly 160 cytomegalovirus-associated TCR beta chains.

The gene calls are TRBV9 and TRBJ1-2; D is perhaps TRBD1 (6 bases). This clonotype was sampled from a woman aged 18-35 years in good health and CMV-seropositive. What was sequenced was PBMCs. CDR3 nucleotide sequence: TGTGCCAGCAGCGGAGGACTTTGGGGGGGGCAGGTCAACTATGGCTACACCTTC. Its protein is CASSGGLWGGQVNYGYTF. Using reference TRBV9 and TRBJ1-2 for the parts outside the CDR3, the full variable domain is DSGVTQTPKHLITATGQRVTLRCSPRSGDLSVYWYQQSLDQGLQFLIQYYNGEERAKGNILERFSAQQFPDLHSELNLSSLELGDSALYFCASSGGLWGGQVNYGYTFGSGTRLTVV.